This T cell receptor (beta chain) was obtained from a study of T cell responses to AZD1222 COVID-19 vaccine. The wider study: Pooling of second doses given at about 4 or about 12 weeks was done. Study-wide results and caveats: Repertoire collection took place solely once the T cell response had peaked.

As regards this clone: The target antigen is unknown.

Clones were read by immunoSEQ multiplex PCR, and TCRdb kept only the in-frame ones, dropping some. The sample lists under 100,000 clones, 80% to 90% occurring once. V trimming: 10 bases; J trimming: 3 bases; junction bases outside the gene matches: 17. From germline, CDR1 is LNHDA and CDR2 SQIVND (reference sequence). This CDR3 region has 16 residues. The TCR was taken from an adult in good health. The sample in question was peripheral blood, obtained on day 0 of AZD1222 vaccination. The chain carries TRBV19 and TRBJ1-1; 7 bases fit TRBD1. Here the CDR3 reads CATKSASTGLHTEAFF. CDR3 coding DNA: TGTGCCACTAAGTCAGCCTCGACAGGGTTGCACACTGAAGCTTTCTTT.